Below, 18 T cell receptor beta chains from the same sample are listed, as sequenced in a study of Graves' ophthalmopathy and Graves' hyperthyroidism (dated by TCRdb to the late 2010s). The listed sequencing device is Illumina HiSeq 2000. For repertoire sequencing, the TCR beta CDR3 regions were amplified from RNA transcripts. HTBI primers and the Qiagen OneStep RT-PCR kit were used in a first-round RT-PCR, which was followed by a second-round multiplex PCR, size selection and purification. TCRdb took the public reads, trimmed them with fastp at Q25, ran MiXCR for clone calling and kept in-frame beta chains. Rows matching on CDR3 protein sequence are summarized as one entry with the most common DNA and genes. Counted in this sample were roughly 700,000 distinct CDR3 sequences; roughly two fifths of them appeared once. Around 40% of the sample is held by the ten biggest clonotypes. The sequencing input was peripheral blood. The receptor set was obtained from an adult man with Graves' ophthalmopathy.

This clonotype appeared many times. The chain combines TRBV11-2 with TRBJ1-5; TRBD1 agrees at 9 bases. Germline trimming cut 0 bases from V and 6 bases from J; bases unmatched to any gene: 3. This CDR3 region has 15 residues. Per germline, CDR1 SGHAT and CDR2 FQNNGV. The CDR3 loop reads CASSLDSGQGQPQHF. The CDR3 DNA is TGTGCCAGCAGCTTAGATTCGGGACAGGGTCAGCCCCAGCATTTT.

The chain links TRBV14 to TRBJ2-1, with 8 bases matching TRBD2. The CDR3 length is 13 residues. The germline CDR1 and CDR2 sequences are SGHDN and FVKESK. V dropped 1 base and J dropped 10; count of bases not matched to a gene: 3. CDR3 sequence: CASSQVTGGEQFF. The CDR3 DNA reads TGTGCCAGCAGCCAAGTTACGGGAGGGGAGCAGTTCTTC.

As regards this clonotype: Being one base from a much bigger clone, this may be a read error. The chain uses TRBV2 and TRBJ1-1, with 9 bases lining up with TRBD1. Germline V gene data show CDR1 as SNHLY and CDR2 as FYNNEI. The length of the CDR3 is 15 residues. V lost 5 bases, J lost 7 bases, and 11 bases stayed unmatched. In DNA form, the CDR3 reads TGTGCCAGCAGTCTCCGACAGGGGGAAGGCATTGAAGCTTTCTTT. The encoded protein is CASSLRQGEGIEAFF.

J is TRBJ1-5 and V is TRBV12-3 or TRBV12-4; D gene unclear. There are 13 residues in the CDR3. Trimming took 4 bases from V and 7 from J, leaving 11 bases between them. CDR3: CASSYSYEQPQHF. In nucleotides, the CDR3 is TGTGCCAGCAGTTACTCGTATGAGCAGCCCCAGCATTTT.

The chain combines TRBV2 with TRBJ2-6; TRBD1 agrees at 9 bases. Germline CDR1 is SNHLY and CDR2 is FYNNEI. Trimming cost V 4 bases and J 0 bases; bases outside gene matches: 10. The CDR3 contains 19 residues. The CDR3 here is CASSVTGTGLYSGANVLTF. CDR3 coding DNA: TGTGCCAGCAGTGTAACCGGGACAGGGCTTTACTCTGGGGCCAACGTCCTGACTTTC.

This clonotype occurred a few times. The CDR3 DNA follows: TGTGCCAGCAGCCAGGGACAGACTCAAGAGACCCAGTACTTC. Its protein is CASSQGQTQETQYF. The genes are TRBV3-1 and TRBJ2-5; 7 nucleotides align to TRBD1. The germline gives CDR1 LGHDT, CDR2 YNNKEL (reference sequence). This CDR3 region has 14 residues. The ends lost 3 bases at V and 2 bases at J; junction bases unmatched: 3.

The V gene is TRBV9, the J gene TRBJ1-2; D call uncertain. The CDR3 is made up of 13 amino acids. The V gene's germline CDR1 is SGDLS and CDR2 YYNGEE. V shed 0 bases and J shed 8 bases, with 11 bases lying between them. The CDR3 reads CASSVGTIGGYTF. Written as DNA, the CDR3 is TGTGCCAGCAGCGTAGGGACGATCGGCGGCTACACCTTC.

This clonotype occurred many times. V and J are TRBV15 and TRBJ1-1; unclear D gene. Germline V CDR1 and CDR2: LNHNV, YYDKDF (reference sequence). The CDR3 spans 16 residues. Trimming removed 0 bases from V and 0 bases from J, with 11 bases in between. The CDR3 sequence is CATSRDVRIMNTEAFF. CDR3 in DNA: TGTGCCACCAGCAGAGATGTGCGGATAATGAACACTGAAGCTTTCTTT.

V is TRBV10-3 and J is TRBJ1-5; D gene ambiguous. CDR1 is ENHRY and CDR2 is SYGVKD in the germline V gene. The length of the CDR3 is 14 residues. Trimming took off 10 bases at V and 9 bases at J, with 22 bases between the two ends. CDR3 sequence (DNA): TGTGCCACGCGAAAGTCGGGATCCCTTGGGCCCCAGCATTTT. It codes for CATRKSGSLGPQHF.

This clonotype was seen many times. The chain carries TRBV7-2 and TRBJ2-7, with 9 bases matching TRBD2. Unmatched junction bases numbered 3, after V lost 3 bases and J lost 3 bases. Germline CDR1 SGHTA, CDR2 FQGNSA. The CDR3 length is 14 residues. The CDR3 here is CASSLGLAVYEQYF. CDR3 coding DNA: TGTGCCAGCAGCTTGGGACTAGCTGTCTACGAGCAGTACTTC.

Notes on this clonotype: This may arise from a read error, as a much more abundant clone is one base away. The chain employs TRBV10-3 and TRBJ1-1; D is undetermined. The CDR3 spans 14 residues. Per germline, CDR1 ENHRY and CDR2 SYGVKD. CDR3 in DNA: TGTGCCATCAGCCCCGGACGGCAGAACACTGAAACTTTCTTT. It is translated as CAISPGRQNTETFF.

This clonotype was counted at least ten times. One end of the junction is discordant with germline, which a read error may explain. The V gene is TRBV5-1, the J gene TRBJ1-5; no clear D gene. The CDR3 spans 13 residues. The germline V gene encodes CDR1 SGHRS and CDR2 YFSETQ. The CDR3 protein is CASSIDSNQPQHF. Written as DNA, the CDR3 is TGTGCCAGCAGCATCGATAGCAATCAGCCCCAGCATTTT.

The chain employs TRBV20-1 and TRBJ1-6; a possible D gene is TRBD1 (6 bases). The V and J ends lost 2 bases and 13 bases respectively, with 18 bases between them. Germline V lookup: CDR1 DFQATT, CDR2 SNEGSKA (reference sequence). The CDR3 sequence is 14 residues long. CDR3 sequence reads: CSARRQDLIEPLHF. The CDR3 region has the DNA TGCAGTGCTAGAAGACAGGATCTTATTGAGCCCCTCCACTTT.

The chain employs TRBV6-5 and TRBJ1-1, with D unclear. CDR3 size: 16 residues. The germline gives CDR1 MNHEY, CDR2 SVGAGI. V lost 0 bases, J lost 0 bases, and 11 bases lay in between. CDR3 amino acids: CASSYSRDRLNTEAFF. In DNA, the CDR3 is TGTGCCAGCAGTTACTCGCGCGACCGATTGAACACTGAAGCTTTCTTT.

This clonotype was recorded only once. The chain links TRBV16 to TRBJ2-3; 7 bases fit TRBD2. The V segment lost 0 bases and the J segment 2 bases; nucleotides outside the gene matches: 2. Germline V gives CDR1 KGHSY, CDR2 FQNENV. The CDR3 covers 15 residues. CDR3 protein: CASSQSGDYTDTQYF. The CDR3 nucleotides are TGTGCCAGCAGCCAATCGGGGGACTACACAGATACGCAGTATTTT.

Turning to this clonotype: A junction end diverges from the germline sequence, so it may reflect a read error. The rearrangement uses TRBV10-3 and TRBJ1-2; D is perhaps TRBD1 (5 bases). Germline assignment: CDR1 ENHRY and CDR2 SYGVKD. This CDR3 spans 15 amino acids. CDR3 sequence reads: CASSLGMGPNCGYTF. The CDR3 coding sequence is TGTGCCAGCAGTTTAGGCATGGGACCTAACTGTGGCTACACCTTC.

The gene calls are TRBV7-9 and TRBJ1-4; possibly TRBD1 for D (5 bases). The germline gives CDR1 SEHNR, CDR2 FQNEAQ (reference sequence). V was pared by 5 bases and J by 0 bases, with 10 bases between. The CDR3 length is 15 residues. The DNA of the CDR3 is TGTGCCAGCAGCGCGTTAGGGGCAACTAATGAAAAACTGTTTTTT. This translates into CASSALGATNEKLFF.

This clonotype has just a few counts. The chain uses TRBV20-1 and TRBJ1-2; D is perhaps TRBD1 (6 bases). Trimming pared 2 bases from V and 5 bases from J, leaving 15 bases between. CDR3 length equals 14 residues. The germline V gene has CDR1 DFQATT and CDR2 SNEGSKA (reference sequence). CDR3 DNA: TGCAGTGCTAGACAACCACAGGGTTTATATGGCTACACCTTC. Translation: CSARQPQGLYGYTF.